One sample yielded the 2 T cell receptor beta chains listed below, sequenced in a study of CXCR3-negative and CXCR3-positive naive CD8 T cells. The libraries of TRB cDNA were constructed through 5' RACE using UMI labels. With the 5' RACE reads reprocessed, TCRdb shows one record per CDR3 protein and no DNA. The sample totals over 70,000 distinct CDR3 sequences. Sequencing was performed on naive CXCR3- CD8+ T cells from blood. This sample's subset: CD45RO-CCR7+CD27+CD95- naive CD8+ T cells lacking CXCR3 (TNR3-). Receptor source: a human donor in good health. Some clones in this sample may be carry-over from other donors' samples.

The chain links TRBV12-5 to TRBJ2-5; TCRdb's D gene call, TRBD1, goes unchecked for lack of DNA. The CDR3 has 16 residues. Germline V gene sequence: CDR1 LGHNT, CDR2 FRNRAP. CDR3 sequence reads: CASGLRTGGPQETQYF.

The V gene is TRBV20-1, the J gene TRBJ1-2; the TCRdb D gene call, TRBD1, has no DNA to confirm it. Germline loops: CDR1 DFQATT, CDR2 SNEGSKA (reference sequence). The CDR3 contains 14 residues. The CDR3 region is CSARERGNYYGYTF.